These 32 T cell receptor beta chains were sequenced from one sample in a study of blood T cell repertoires in COVID-19. Data came from immunoSEQ multiplex PCR; TCRdb stores just in-frame clones and leaves some out. The sample lists 180,000 or so clones, 70% to 90% seen once, with about 20% in the top ten. The sequencing sample was made of peripheral blood. The receptors were gathered from a person aged 65 to 79 with COVID-19, enrolled during active disease.

V usage is TRBV5-1 and J usage is TRBJ1-1; the D gene is possibly TRBD1 (6 bases). This CDR3 region has 13 residues. V was trimmed by 1 base and J by 6 bases, leaving 10 bases between them. Germline CDR1 and CDR2: SGHRS and YFSETQ. Written as DNA, the CDR3 is TGCGCCAGCAGCTTGATCAGGGGACCTGAAGCTTTCTTT. It yields the protein CASSLIRGPEAFF.

The chain combines TRBV7-2 with TRBJ2-7, with 7 bases that match TRBD2. The J segment lost 7 bases and the V segment lost 1 base, leaving 7 bases of the junction unmatched. This CDR3 has 14 residues. CDR1 is SGHTA and CDR2 is FQGNSA in the germline V gene. The CDR3 nucleotides are TGTGCCAGCAGCTTAGAGGGAGGGCCACGGGAGCAGTACTTC. Amino acids: CASSLEGGPREQYF.

This sequence joins TRBV2 and TRBJ1-3; D gene uncertain. Germline V gene lookup returns CDR1 SNHLY and CDR2 FYNNEI. This CDR3 region has 14 residues. V was cut by 6 bases and J by 8 bases, with 17 bases left in between. The CDR3 is CASRASIPEDTIYF. The CDR3, as DNA: TGTGCCAGCAGGGCCTCAATCCCGGAGGACACCATATATTTT.

This clone was counted a single time. The rearrangement links TRBV4-1 to TRBJ1-5, with a tentative D call TRBD1 (5 bases). Deletions cut 5 bases from V and 3 bases from J, with 14 bases between. Per germline, CDR1 MGHRA and CDR2 YSYEKL. The CDR3 is 15 residues long. The CDR3 coding sequence is TGCGCCAGCAGCGAAAGTGGACAATACAATCAGCCCCAGCATTTT. Encoded protein: CASSESGQYNQPQHF.

The genes are TRBV4-3 and TRBJ2-7; 7 nucleotides line up with TRBD1. The CDR3 spans 16 residues. J gave up 2 bases and V 0 bases, and 7 bases lay outside the gene matches. The germline gives CDR1 LGHNA, CDR2 YSLEER. The CDR3 DNA reads as TGCGCCAGCAGCCAAGACCCGCCAGACAGGGCCTACGAGCAGTACTTC. Translating gives CASSQDPPDRAYEQYF.

The chain carries TRBV18 and TRBJ2-5; 7 bases line up with TRBD1. V was clipped by 5 bases and J by 2 bases; unmatched bases: 11. The germline gives CDR1 KGHSH, CDR2 LQKENI. This CDR3 spans 16 amino acids. Here the CDR3 DNA reads TGTGCCAGCTCATTCGGGGCAGGGGGTCCTCAAGAGACCCAGTACTTC. Amino acids: CASSFGAGGPQETQYF.

The chain combines TRBV7-3 with TRBJ2-1, with TRBD2 as a possible D gene (6 bases). The V gene lost 5 bases and the J gene lost 9 bases, with 14 bases spanning the gap. The CDR3 covers 13 residues. CDR1 SGHTA and CDR2 FQGTGA come from the germline V gene. CDR3 DNA sequence: TGTGCCAGCAGCCCGACTAGTTTTGGTGAGCAGTTCTTC. Its protein is CASSPTSFGEQFF.

This chain joins TRBV6-5 and TRBJ1-5; the D is unclear. V lost 5 bases to trimming and J lost 6 bases, with 14 bases between them. CDR1 is MNHEY and CDR2 is SVGAGI in the germline V gene. This CDR3 region has 14 residues. The CDR3 spells CASSSAAAFQPQHF. In nucleotides, the CDR3 is TGTGCCAGCAGTAGCGCGGCAGCCTTTCAGCCCCAGCATTTT.

This chain uses TRBV19 with TRBJ1-5, with 8 bases that match TRBD1. Trimming took 5 bases from V and 2 from J; bases not matched to a gene: 8. Germline CDR1 and CDR2: LNHDA and SQIVND (reference sequence). This CDR3 region has 16 residues. The CDR3 region is CASSAGGANGNQPQHF. The DNA of the CDR3 is TGTGCCAGTAGTGCAGGGGGCGCGAATGGCAATCAGCCCCAGCATTTT.

CDR3 protein: CASSYGQGANSPLHF. The CDR3 DNA sequence: TGTGCCAGCAGTTACGGCCAGGGGGCCAATTCACCCCTCCACTTT. The chain recombines TRBV6-5 with TRBJ1-6, with 8 bases fitting TRBD1. The V gene's germline CDR1 is MNHEY and CDR2 SVGAGI. CDR3 length equals 15 residues. V shed 2 bases and J 7 bases; nucleotides not matched to a gene: 4.

The chain employs TRBV5-1 and TRBJ2-7, with unresolved D. The CDR3 is 15 residues long. The germline gives CDR1 SGHRS, CDR2 YFSETQ. V lost 1 base, J lost 3 bases, and 14 bases lay in between. As DNA, the CDR3 is TGCGCCAGCAGCTTGTACGTTGAGTCGCGCTACGAGCAGTACTTC. As protein: CASSLYVESRYEQYF. Looking up the rest from reference TRBV5-1 and TRBJ2-7 gives the full variable domain: KAGVTQTPRYLIKTRGQQVTLSCSPISGHRSVSWYQQTPGQGLQFLFEYFSETQRNKGNFPGRFSGRQFSNSRSEMNVSTLELGDSALYLCASSLYVESRYEQYFGPGTRLTVT.

J is TRBJ2-2 and V is TRBV4-3; 7 bases are shared with TRBD1. V was pared by 1 base and J by 1 base, with 6 bases of the junction left unmatched. This CDR3 comprises 17 residues. Germline values: CDR1 LGHNA, CDR2 YSLEER. The CDR3 bases are TGCGCCAGCAGCCAAGGGACGGGACAGAGGAACACCGGGGAGCTGTTTTTT. As protein: CASSQGTGQRNTGELFF.

The V gene is TRBV27, the J gene TRBJ1-2; D may be TRBD1 (5 bases). Trimming stripped 3 bases from V and 4 bases from J, with 12 bases between. Per the germline V gene, CDR1 is MNHEY and CDR2 is SMNVEV (reference sequence). This CDR3 is 14 amino acids long. DNA of the CDR3: TGTGCCAGCAGTTTTAGGGGCTTTCGCTATGGCTACACCTTC. Protein product: CASSFRGFRYGYTF.

The chain is built from TRBV6-5 and TRBJ1-1, with a tentative D call TRBD1 (6 bases). Per germline, CDR1 MNHEY and CDR2 SVGAGI. The CDR3 sequence is 12 residues long. V lost 6 bases and J lost 3, with 8 bases in between. The CDR3 region is CASRRGYTEAFF. The CDR3 DNA follows: TGTGCCAGCAGGAGGGGGTACACTGAAGCTTTCTTT.

The V call is TRBV12-3 or TRBV12-4, the J call TRBJ1-2; D gene unclear. V was shortened by 4 bases and J by 6 bases, with 9 bases between the two germline ends. CDR3 length: 12 amino acids. This chain's CDR3 is CASSSTVNGYTF. The CDR3 DNA sequence: TGTGCCAGCAGTTCTACAGTCAATGGCTACACCTTC.

J is TRBJ1-2 and V is TRBV4-1, with D possibly TRBD1 on 5 matching bases. V lost 3 bases, J lost 4 bases, and 12 bases lay in between. Germline loops: CDR1 MGHRA, CDR2 YSYEKL. The CDR3 contains 14 residues. The CDR3 spells CASSQRDGTYGYTF. In DNA, the CDR3 is TGCGCCAGCAGCCAGCGGGACGGCACCTATGGCTACACCTTC.

V usage is TRBV27 and J usage is TRBJ2-7, with D possibly matching TRBD2 (6 bases). Germline CDR1 is MNHEY and CDR2 is SMNVEV (reference sequence). The V end was cut by 6 bases, the J end by 2 bases, with 14 bases between. The CDR3 contains 14 residues. The CDR3 reads CASRAWDSAYEQYF. DNA for the CDR3: TGTGCCAGCAGGGCTTGGGACTCGGCCTACGAGCAGTACTTC.

The chain links TRBV7-3 to TRBJ2-6; maybe TRBD2 (6 bases). Trimming shortened V by 4 bases and J by 0 bases, and 19 bases separated the two germline ends. The CDR3 extends over 19 amino acids. Germline CDR1 and CDR2: SGHTA and FQGTGA. CDR3 in DNA: TGTGCCAGCAGCTCACCATCCCCGTTGGGGGGCTCTGGGGCCAACGTCCTGACTTTC. Its protein product is CASSSPSPLGGSGANVLTF.

This chain connects TRBV11-2 to TRBJ2-5; D is possibly TRBD1 (5 bases). Between the trimmed V and J ends, which lost 1 base and 4 bases, there was a span of 10 bases. The CDR3 runs 14 residues. The germline V gene encodes CDR1 SGHAT and CDR2 FQNNGV. The CDR3 protein is CASSLVGVVETQYF. The CDR3 coding sequence is TGTGCCAGCAGCTTAGTAGGGGTGGTAGAGACCCAGTACTTC.

The genes are TRBV27 and TRBJ2-3; 10 bases are shared with TRBD2. The CDR3 runs 18 residues. Trimming removed 2 bases from V and 6 bases from J; junction bases left unmatched: 14. The germline CDR1 and CDR2 sequences are MNHEY and SMNVEV (reference sequence). The CDR3 spells CASSLNPVPSGSRDTQYF. CDR3 coding DNA: TGTGCCAGCAGTTTAAACCCCGTCCCTAGCGGGAGTCGTGATACGCAGTATTTT.

The chain links TRBV20-1 to TRBJ2-1; TRBD2 matches 9 bases. This CDR3 is 18 amino acids long. V was clipped by 3 bases and J by 4 bases; unmatched bases: 16. Per germline, CDR1 DFQATT and CDR2 SNEGSKA (reference sequence). In nucleotides, the CDR3 is TGCAGTGCTAGTAGGGGCTCAGGGGCGGGAGGGCGGTACAATGAGCAGTTCTTC. Translating it yields CSASRGSGAGGRYNEQFF.

The genes are TRBV25-1 and TRBJ2-5; D may be TRBD2 (6 bases). Between the trimmed V and J ends, which lost 6 bases and 2 bases, there was a span of 16 bases. CDR1 is MGHDK and CDR2 is SYGVNS in the germline V gene. This CDR3 is 15 amino acids long. CDR3 region: CASSHIYGGQETQYF. As DNA, the CDR3 is TGTGCCAGCAGCCACATATATGGGGGGCAAGAGACCCAGTACTTC.

This clone was counted many times. The V gene is TRBV7-7, the J gene TRBJ2-5, with D possibly matching TRBD1 (5 bases). V was shortened by 5 bases and J by 5 bases, with 18 bases between the two germline ends. CDR1 is SSHAT, CDR2 FNYEAQ, per germline (reference sequence). This CDR3 has 15 residues. The CDR3 is CASSQNVRDGETQYF. The CDR3, as DNA: TGTGCCAGCAGCCAAAACGTCAGGGATGGGGAGACCCAGTACTTC.

The chain combines TRBV19 with TRBJ2-6; D is possibly TRBD1 (5 bases). The V gene lost 3 bases and the J gene lost 0 bases, with 9 bases spanning the gap. Germline CDR1 is LNHDA and CDR2 is SQIVND (reference sequence). The length of the CDR3 is 16 residues. The chain's CDR3 is CASSMLQGSGANVLTF. The CDR3 DNA is TGTGCCAGTAGTATGTTGCAGGGCTCTGGGGCCAACGTCCTGACTTTC.

This chain joins TRBV6-6 and TRBJ1-1; the D is unclear. Germline V gene sequence: CDR1 MNHNY, CDR2 SVGAGI (reference sequence). The CDR3 has 12 residues. The V end lost 2 bases, the J end lost 3 bases, and 4 bases lay between the germline ends. The CDR3 reads CASSYRDTEAFF. The CDR3 DNA is TGTGCCAGCAGTTACCGGGACACTGAAGCTTTCTTT.

The rearrangement uses TRBV29-1 and TRBJ1-2; 10 bases fit TRBD1. From germline, CDR1 is SQVTM and CDR2 ANQGSEA. After removal of 6 bases from V and 8 bases from J, the junction contained 15 bases not matched to a gene. The CDR3 consists of 15 residues. The DNA for the CDR3 is TGCAGCGTGCCCCCCTACCAACCGGGACAGGGGGGCTACACCTTC. Protein: CSVPPYQPGQGGYTF. The variable domain in full, completed from reference TRBV29-1 and TRBJ1-2, reads SAVISQKPSRDICQRGTSLTIQCQVDSQVTMMFWYRQQPGQSLTLIATANQGSEATYESGFVIDKFPISRPNLTFSTLTVSNMSPEDSSIYLCSVPPYQPGQGGYTFGSGTRLTVV.

This chain connects TRBV6-6 to TRBJ2-6, with 8 bases fitting TRBD1. The junction had 4 bases not matched to a gene; V was cut back by 7 bases and J by 2 bases. Germline V gene lookup returns CDR1 MNHNY and CDR2 SVGAGI (reference sequence). The CDR3 runs 15 residues. The CDR3 reads CASTPQGAGANVLTF. CDR3 in DNA: TGTGCCAGCACCCCACAGGGGGCTGGGGCCAACGTCCTGACTTTC.

The chain links TRBV7-2 to TRBJ2-7; 7 bases agree with TRBD2. Germline lookup yields CDR1 SGHTA and CDR2 FQGNSA. The J segment lost 0 bases and the V segment lost 3 bases, leaving 2 bases of the junction unmatched. The CDR3 is 14 residues long. The DNA of the CDR3 is TGTGCCAGCAGCTTTGGCGGGGGCTCCTACGAGCAGTACTTC. Encoded protein: CASSFGGGSYEQYF.

V usage is TRBV6-2 or TRBV6-3 and J usage is TRBJ1-5; D not resolved. The germline CDR1 and CDR2 sequences are MNHEY and SVGEGT. The CDR3 extends over 15 amino acids. V gave up 1 base and J gave up 0 bases, with 7 bases separating them. The CDR3 bases are TGTGCCAGCAGTTACTATGCGGATAGCAATCAGCCCCAGCATTTT. This translates into CASSYYADSNQPQHF.

The chain employs TRBV7-9 and TRBJ1-3; D remains ambiguous. V was cut by 1 base and J by 1 base, with 8 bases left in between. The CDR3 runs to 15 residues. The germline CDR1 and CDR2 sequences are SEHNR and FQNEAQ (reference sequence). The CDR3 protein is CASSLEGRSGNTIYF. The CDR3 DNA follows: TGTGCCAGCAGCTTAGAAGGGAGGTCTGGAAACACCATATATTTT.

This chain joins TRBV5-4 and TRBJ2-7, with 10 bases aligning to TRBD2. CDR1 and CDR2 (germline): SGHNT, YYREEE (reference sequence). This CDR3 comprises 20 residues. Trimming removed 4 bases from V and 0 bases from J; junction bases left unmatched: 19. CDR3 amino acids: CASSRRRGASGSSRSYEQYF. The CDR3 region has the DNA TGTGCCAGCAGCAGAAGAAGGGGGGCTAGCGGGAGTTCTCGCTCCTACGAGCAGTACTTC.

This clone was recorded only once. This sequence joins TRBV3-1 (or the pseudogene TRBV3-2) and TRBJ2-5, with 9 bases matching TRBD1. CDR3 length: 16 amino acids. Germline trimming cut 4 bases from V and 3 bases from J; bases unmatched to any gene: 9. CDR1 and CDR2 (germline): LGHDT, YNNKEL (reference sequence). CDR3 residues: CASSRNTGTGKETQYF. As DNA, the CDR3 is TGTGCCAGCAGCCGAAACACCGGGACAGGGAAAGAGACCCAGTACTTC.